This entry is about one T cell receptor (beta chain). Antigen specificity is unknown. This sample was taken from a study of post-analysis software for immune sequencing data. TCR beta libraries were prepared from cDNA with unique molecular identifiers. cDNA molecules numbering around 500,000 came from approximately 0.91 to 9.4 million T cells. In TCRdb, the PCR reads were re-called with MiXCR into one record per CDR3 protein. The sample carries roughly 150,000 distinct CDR3 sequences, roughly 34% recorded once. Study results and caveats: Patients with multiple sclerosis recorded significantly lower normalized Chao1 diversity than controls, the study found. Same-batch samples co-clustered strongly by F measure.

The sample consisted of blood, taken after autologous hematopoietic stem cell transplantation. The receptor was derived from a girl aged 5-17 years with multiple sclerosis.

The CDR3 here is CASSLAQFRRLDQETQYF. DNA of the CDR3: TGTGCCAGCAGCTTAGCCCAGTTCCGCCGACTGGATCAAGAGACCCAGTACTTC. The rearrangement links TRBV7-2 to TRBJ2-5; D is unclear. The CDR3 length is 18 residues. Trimming stripped 0 bases from V and 2 bases from J, with 19 bases between. Germline CDR1 reads SGHTA; CDR2 reads FQGNSA.